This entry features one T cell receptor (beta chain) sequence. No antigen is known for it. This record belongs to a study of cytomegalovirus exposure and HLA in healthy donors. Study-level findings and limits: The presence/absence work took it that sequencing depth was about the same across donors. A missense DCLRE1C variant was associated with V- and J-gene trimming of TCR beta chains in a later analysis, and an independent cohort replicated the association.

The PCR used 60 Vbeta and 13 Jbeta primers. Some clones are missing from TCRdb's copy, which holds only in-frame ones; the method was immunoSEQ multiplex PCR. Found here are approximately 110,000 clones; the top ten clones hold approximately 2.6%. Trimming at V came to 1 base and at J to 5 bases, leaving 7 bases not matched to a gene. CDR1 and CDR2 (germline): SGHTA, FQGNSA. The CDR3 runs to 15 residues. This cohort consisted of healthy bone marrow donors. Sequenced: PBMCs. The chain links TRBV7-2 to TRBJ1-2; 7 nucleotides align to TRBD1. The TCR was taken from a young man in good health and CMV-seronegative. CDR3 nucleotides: TGTGCCAGCAGCTTAGACCGGGGGACAGCTTATGGCTACACCTTC. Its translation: CASSLDRGTAYGYTF.